This T cell receptor beta chain was sequenced for a study of cytomegalovirus exposure and HLA in healthy donors (dated by TCRdb to between 2016 and 2019). Broadly, across the study: According to an earlier analysis of 587 of the donors, some 180 million T cells yielded some 110 million unique TCR beta sequences and 250 to 350 Gb of sequence data. An early release that covered 500 to 800 HLA-typed donors contained around 300 gigabases of sequencing data and tens of millions of unique TCR sequences. Of the roughly 430 genotyped donors, over 70% fell in the genetic ancestry cluster associated with self-reported Caucasian donors. The aim of the study was to test whether cataloging public T cell receptors could identify signatures of past pathogen exposure. The T cell repertoires of 666 subjects were profiled by immunosequencing and related to cytomegalovirus serostatus. Along with the roughly 670-subject first cohort, a separate validation cohort of 120 different subjects was used. To predict cytomegalovirus infection status, the study combined high-throughput TCR immunosequencing, statistical association of individual TCRs with disease status, and machine learning. A later analysis re-analyzed previously published TCR beta repertoires from roughly 690 donors and added high-resolution HLA genotyping to study TCR occurrence patterns. The later analysis used no new phenotypic data to find candidate immune exposures, relying instead on TCR beta sequences and their occurrence across donors. In an earlier analysis of around 540 of the donors, high-throughput TCR beta sequencing was used to judge whether each TCR beta V gene segment behaved as functional or pseudogenic. Donor age, sex, ethnicity and CMV serostatus were collected together with the repertoire data. A later genetic analysis took genome-wide SNP genotypes for about three fifths of the 666 donors and used that subset as a discovery cohort. All discovery cohort repertoires had been generated on a single sequencing platform. Class I and class II HLA loci were covered by the typing at four-digit resolution. Typing coverage varied by locus: roughly 629-630 donors for A, B, C, DRB1 and DQB1; more than 500 for DQA1; some 610 for DPA1; approximately 470 for DPB1. Four to six DR-DQ haplotypes were handled as single units for association and clustering because linkage in the cohort was strong. Among about 370 genotyped donors of the cohort, an average of approximately 200,000 unique TCR beta nucleotide sequences was sequenced per donor, of which about 18% were non-productive.

Libraries were constructed by the immunoSEQ multiplex PCR assay. For the multiplex PCR, a mixture combining 60 forward primers for TCR Vbeta segments and 13 reverse primers for TCR Jbeta segments was used. The CDR3 region of rearranged TCR beta genes was amplified from genomic DNA by a multiplex PCR assay. The Illumina HiSeq System was used to sequence the amplified TCR beta libraries as 87-base-pair reads. The study's processing was this. A later analysis counted approximately 74 million unique TCR beta chains across the 666 repertoires, and roughly 11 million of these chains were shared by at least two donors. Raw reads were error-corrected and collapsed into unique sequences by a nearest-neighbor algorithm in which closely related sequences were merged to remove PCR and sequencing errors. Alignment of CDR3 sequences to IMGT reference sequences was used to assign V, D and J gene segments. For a sequence to be retained, a match of at least six nucleotides to both a V gene segment and a J gene segment was required. A rearrangement was called productive if the CDR3 had no stop codons and remained in frame with V and J, and every other rearrangement was called non-productive. CDR3 was defined according to IMGT convention as the region running from the second conserved V-encoded cysteine to the conserved J-encoded phenylalanine. The earlier analysis of about 500 of the donors excluded sequences that lacked an unambiguous match to a single V gene segment. An earlier analysis of around 600 of the donors classified V segments as functional when productive rearrangements were above 56.7% and as segregating when the standard deviation between donors was above 5%. A statistical classification framework was developed to diagnose cytomegalovirus status using the catalog of TCR beta chain sequences. A later analysis assigned V and J genes by comparing TCR nucleotide sequences with IMGT/GENE-DB human TR gene sequences. A later analysis assigned CDR3 sequences and most-parsimonious VDJ recombination scenarios with the TCRdist pipeline. In a later analysis, each TCR beta chain was defined by its CDR3 amino acid sequence together with its V-gene family, and reads lacking a unique V-gene family were excluded. In a later analysis, 450 to 600 highly shared, low-generation-probability nucleotide sequences were removed to address suspected cross-contamination and a sequencing artifact. A later analysis calculated a clonal expansion index for each public chain from normalized within-repertoire ranks of inferred template counts. Generation probabilities in a later analysis came from a VDJ recombination model fitted to out-of-frame rearrangements, and those results were checked against IGoR. In a later analysis, TCR-TCR, TCR-HLA and TCR-CMV co-occurrence was scored with hypergeometric tests, and a repertoire-size bias correction was applied to TCR pairs. To estimate false discovery rates, a later analysis permuted the HLA or CMV assignments 20 times. In a later analysis, co-occurring TCRs were grouped with DBSCAN, and TCRdist sequence similarity was added when clustering was performed within HLA-allele-positive subsets. For co-occurrence clustering, repertoires with fewer than 30,000 or more than 120,000 public chains were excluded, along with four to six repertoires with anomalous nucleotide sharing. TCRdb took this table from immuneACCESS and kept in-frame rearrangements with V and J called. Such tables lack part of the clones; where checked against another copy, unresolved V genes explain under half of the gap, and the rest is unexplained. V and J calls and clone size are copied from that table; D and trimming were computed from the DNA. The table for this sample shows 130,000 to 150,000 clones. The top ten clones comprise more than 0.8% of the sample.

Concerning this clone: Its antigen remains unidentified.

In total, more than 500 healthy bone marrow donors made up the cohort. Cohort members were all nominally healthy when sampled, although unrecorded immune exposures were likely present. The donor tested CMV seronegative, placing the donor among the 350 or so seronegative members of the cohort. A peripheral blood sample was collected from each donor, and TCR beta sequencing was performed on peripheral blood mononuclear cells. The Qiagen DNeasy Blood Extraction Kit was used to extract genomic DNA from the blood cell samples. The study at large found these results: A further reported finding was that TCR beta sequences accurately predicted the HLA-A and HLA-B alleles for most subjects in the first cohort. HLA typing was unavailable for some donors at each locus, so association tests used only the typed subset. The presence/absence analyses assumed that sequencing depth was roughly uniform across donors, and that assumption may not be true. In a later analysis, several top co-occurrence clusters were reported to appear linked to parvovirus B19, influenza, CMV and Epstein-Barr virus. In a later analysis, more than 15,000 TCR beta sequences were associated with specific HLA alleles at a false discovery rate of 0.05. In this cohort, only TCR beta chains were sequenced, and detectable features were limited by the absence of alpha or paired-chain data. In a later analysis, HLA-associated TCR beta chains were found to be more clonally expanded and to have lower generation probabilities than equally common non-associated chains. The authors suggested that the approach could potentially be generalized to other disease states and immunological phenotypes. In an earlier analysis of about 550 of the donors, most TCR beta V segments were observed in productive rearrangements about 87% or about 30% of the time, broadly matching IMGT annotations. When HLA alleles, especially DR and DQ, strongly co-occurred, TCR associations were difficult to assign to individual alleles. Three of the identified cytomegalovirus-associated TCR beta chains were confirmed in vitro to be specific for cytomegalovirus antigens. Linkage disequilibrium might explain the correlated functional status among segregating V segments, but an unknown experimental factor could not be ruled out. Across donors, most TCR sequences were observed very rarely, whereas some public TCRs were present in many individuals. In a later analysis, TCR association rates were found to vary across HLA loci, with the most associated TCRs seen for DRB1 alleles and the fewest for HLA-C alleles. In a later genetic analysis, fewer N-insertions in productive TCRs were reported among donors in an Asian-associated ancestry cluster than the 666-donor mean. According to a later analysis, most CMV-associated TCR beta chains appeared to be HLA-restricted, and the HLA associations seemed to be driven largely by CMV exposure. CMV serostatus was the only immune exposure information available for the cohort. In both the original and validation cohorts, the classifier was reported to diagnose cytomegalovirus status with high specificity and sensitivity. The sequencing pipeline was judged likely to have produced a cluster of highly shared sequence variants as a technical artifact. A later genetic analysis associated a missense DCLRE1C variant with V-gene and J-gene trimming of TCR beta chains, and an independent cohort replicated the association. Roughly 15 rarely observed V segments, including chromosome 9 orphons, were excluded from the earlier analysis of a few hundred of the donors because counts were too low. The study gave a list of 150 to 200 TCR beta chains associated with cytomegalovirus.

The TCR originated in a male donor in good health and CMV-seronegative. The sequenced sample was PBMCs.

The CDR3 protein is CAWRGGLAYEQYF. The bases are TGTGCCTGGAGAGGGGGTCTAGCCTACGAGCAGTACTTC. Recombination linked TRBV30 to TRBJ2-7; the best D guess is TRBD1, with 6 bases matching. There are 13 amino acids in the CDR3, from cysteine to phenylalanine inclusive. Here the CDR3 DNA is all that survives: 39 bases in frame from base 1. V and J are truncated by 3 bases and 2 bases respectively, leaving an intervening sequence of 11 bases. CDR1 GTSNPN and CDR2 SVGIG are derived from the germline V gene (reference sequence).